This T cell receptor beta chain derives from a study of blood T cell repertoires in COVID-19. Study information: COVID-19 samples, acute and convalescent, were from the United States, Italy and Spain.

TCRdb's table, derived via immunoSEQ multiplex PCR, lists solely in-frame clones and lacks some. This sample carries 100,000 to 110,000 clones, 88% of them seen once, and the ten largest clones take about 5.3%. Germline CDR1 reads MNHEY; CDR2 reads SVGAGI. This CDR3 is 13 amino acids long. Between the trimmed V and J ends, which lost 4 bases and 9 bases, there was a span of 13 bases. Sequencing used peripheral blood. The V call is TRBV6-5, the J call TRBJ1-5; D is possibly TRBD1 (5 bases). The receptor comes from a human donor in a cohort sampled during active COVID-19. In DNA form, the CDR3 reads TGTGCCAGCAGTTCAGCAGGGTTTTTGCCCCAGCATTTT. It encodes CASSSAGFLPQHF.